One sample yielded the 9 T cell receptor beta chains listed below, sequenced in a study of glioma-infiltrating T cells after dendritic cell vaccination. TCRdb keeps only in-frame clones here, not all; method: immunoSEQ multiplex PCR. The profile covers about 92,000 clones, with over 75% appearing a single time and approximately 14% taken by the ten largest. The source material was blood, sampled before dendritic cell vaccination. The receptors come from a human donor with glioblastoma.

CDR3 region: CASSLPPPPSSYNEQFF. CDR3 nucleotide sequence: TGTGCCAGCAGCTTACCCCCTCCCCCTAGCTCCTACAATGAGCAGTTCTTC. The chain carries TRBV7-9 and TRBJ2-1; D ambiguous. The germline gives CDR1 SEHNR, CDR2 FQNEAQ (reference sequence). The CDR3 has 17 residues. The germline V and J ends were trimmed by 2 bases and 0 bases, with 14 bases remaining between them.

V is TRBV5-5 and J is TRBJ2-7; 7 bases agree with TRBD2. The length of the CDR3 is 15 residues. Trimming cost V 1 base and J 0 bases; bases outside gene matches: 4. From germline, CDR1 is SGHKS and CDR2 YYEKEE (reference sequence). The CDR3 sequence: CASSLWGGSSYEQYF. The CDR3 DNA follows: TGTGCCAGCAGCTTGTGGGGAGGGAGCTCCTACGAGCAGTACTTC. Together with reference TRBV5-5 and TRBJ2-7, the CDR3 gives the full variable domain: DAGVTQSPTHLIKTRGQQVTLRCSPISGHKSVSWYQQVLGQGPQFIFQYYEKEERGRGNFPDRFSARQFPNYSSELNVNALLLGDSALYLCASSLWGGSSYEQYFGPGTRLTVT.

This clone was found once. This chain connects TRBV27 to TRBJ2-1, with D perhaps matching TRBD2 (6 bases). The CDR3 extends over 16 amino acids. From germline, CDR1 is MNHEY and CDR2 SMNVEV (reference sequence). Trimming stripped 0 bases from V and 4 bases from J, with 13 bases between. The CDR3 DNA reads TGTGCCAGCAGTTTATCGGTTGCGGAGGGATACAATGAGCAGTTCTTC. Its translation is CASSLSVAEGYNEQFF.

This chain connects TRBV5-4 to TRBJ1-4; possibly TRBD1 for D (6 bases). The V and J ends lost 3 bases and 5 bases respectively, with 17 bases between them. This CDR3 region has 16 residues. Germline lookup yields CDR1 SGHNT and CDR2 YYREEE (reference sequence). CDR3 in DNA: TGTGCCAGCAGCTCCTTAGGGGCCGGGACAAATGAAAAACTGTTTTTT. Residues: CASSSLGAGTNEKLFF.

Remarks on this clone: Other DNA sequences in this sample translate to the same CDR3. The chain links TRBV5-4 to TRBJ2-3; 9 bases agree with TRBD1. The germline V gene has CDR1 SGHNT and CDR2 YYREEE (reference sequence). The CDR3 loop spans 15 amino acids. V lost 1 base, J lost 6 bases, and 6 bases stayed unmatched. This CDR3 is CASSLPGQGGDTQYF. DNA of the CDR3: TGTGCCAGCAGCTTGCCGGGACAGGGTGGTGATACGCAGTATTTT.

The chain uses TRBV9 and TRBJ2-2; D is unresolved. This CDR3 spans 12 amino acids. In germline, CDR1 is SGDLS, CDR2 YYNGEE. V gave up 5 bases and J gave up 3 bases, with 5 bases separating them. CDR3 loop: CASSDYTGELFF. The CDR3 DNA reads TGTGCCAGCAGTGACTACACCGGGGAGCTGTTTTTT.

The chain carries TRBV19 and TRBJ1-2; D might be TRBD1 (6 bases). Germline V CDR1 and CDR2: LNHDA, SQIVND (reference sequence). The CDR3 is 13 amino acids. The V gene lost 5 bases and the J gene lost 6 bases, with 13 bases spanning the gap. The CDR3 is CASSPQGFHGYTF. The CDR3 DNA reads as TGTGCCAGTAGTCCACAGGGATTTCATGGCTACACCTTC.

This chain uses TRBV5-1 with TRBJ2-5, with 8 bases fitting TRBD1. CDR1 is SGHRS and CDR2 is YFSETQ in the germline V gene. The CDR3 runs to 15 residues. The V gene end was trimmed by 4 bases and the J gene end by 5 bases; junction bases not matched to a gene: 10. The CDR3 DNA follows: TGCGCCAGCAGCCCGTCAGGGGGCCGGGTGGAGACCCAGTACTTC. Protein: CASSPSGGRVETQYF. Drawing the rest from reference TRBV5-1 and TRBJ2-5, the complete variable domain is KAGVTQTPRYLIKTRGQQVTLSCSPISGHRSVSWYQQTPGQGLQFLFEYFSETQRNKGNFPGRFSGRQFSNSRSEMNVSTLELGDSALYLCASSPSGGRVETQYFGPGTRLLVL.

V and J are TRBV5-4 and TRBJ2-5; TRBD1 matches 7 bases. From germline, CDR1 is SGHNT and CDR2 YYREEE (reference sequence). This CDR3 comprises 15 residues. After removal of 2 bases from V and 1 base from J, the junction contained 5 bases not matched to a gene. The CDR3 sequence: CASSLKGAPQETQYF. The CDR3 DNA reads TGTGCCAGCAGCTTAAAGGGGGCGCCCCAAGAGACCCAGTACTTC.